These T cell receptor beta chains were read from a single sample in a study of T cell changes during pregnancy in multiple sclerosis. Repertoires were generated with immunoSEQ multiplex PCR, while TCRdb's copy carries only in-frame clones and drops some. The data contain around 34,000 clones, 90% of them singletons. Specimen: CD8+ T cells from peripheral blood mononuclear cells, collected in the first trimester of pregnancy. These receptors were collected from a female donor with multiple sclerosis, enrolled in a pregnancy study. Both conserved end residues are part of each CDR3. Fields, in order: V gene, CDR3 length, D gene, clone size, J gene, CDR3 protein, CDR3 DNA. The D gene is left open where the match is weak. Some rows have no size entry. The others give once, few or many, or a class for an expanded clone.

V: TRBV19
length: 12
D: TRBD2
size: -
J: TRBJ2-7
CDR3: CAAGGDFYEQYF
DNA: TGTGCCGCCGGGGGGGACTTCTACGAGCAGTACTTC

V: TRBV5-5
length: 14
D: -
size: -
J: TRBJ2-1
CDR3: CASSLVRETYEQFF
DNA: TGTGCCAGCAGCTTGGTGCGGGAAACTTATGAGCAGTTCTTC

V: TRBV27
length: 13
D: -
size: -
J: TRBJ2-2
CDR3: CASSLMETGELFF
DNA: TGTGCCAGCAGTTTGATGGAGACCGGGGAGCTGTTTTTT

V: TRBV28
length: 16
D: TRBD1
size: -
J: TRBJ2-2
CDR3: CASSQPTGGYLGELFF
DNA: TGTGCCAGCAGTCAACCGACAGGGGGCTATCTCGGGGAGCTGTTTTTT

V: TRBV28
length: 14
D: -
size: -
J: TRBJ2-1
CDR3: CASLRAGAANEQFF
DNA: TGTGCCAGCCTGAGGGCAGGGGCAGCGAATGAGCAGTTCTTC

V: TRBV7-8
length: 15
D: TRBD2
size: -
J: TRBJ2-7
CDR3: CASSPISGSSDEQYF
DNA: TGTGCCAGCAGCCCGATTAGCGGGAGCTCGGACGAGCAGTACTTC

V: TRBV9
length: 18
D: TRBD2
size: -
J: TRBJ2-7
CDR3: CASSVGTSGRVGSYEQYF
DNA: TGTGCCAGCAGCGTAGGAACTAGCGGGAGAGTTGGGTCCTACGAGCAGTACTTC

V: TRBV6-6
length: 15
D: -
size: few
J: TRBJ2-1
CDR3: CASAKRVGADNEQFF
DNA: TGTGCCAGCGCTAAACGGGTGGGAGCGGACAATGAGCAGTTCTTC

V: TRBV7-9
length: 17
D: -
size: -
J: TRBJ2-3
CDR3: CASSSPTLLSPMDTQYF
DNA: TGTGCCAGCAGCTCGCCAACTCTACTTAGCCCTATGGATACGCAGTATTTT

V: TRBV6-5
length: 13
D: TRBD2
size: -
J: TRBJ2-7
CDR3: CASTASGNYEQYF
DNA: TGTGCCAGCACGGCTAGCGGGAACTACGAGCAGTACTTC

V: TRBV10-3
length: 14
D: -
size: -
J: TRBJ2-5
CDR3: CAISEEAGAVTQYF
DNA: TGTGCCATCAGTGAGGAAGCAGGGGCGGTGACCCAGTACTTC

V: TRBV28
length: 14
D: -
size: -
J: TRBJ2-7
CDR3: CASSFAQGGYEQYF
DNA: TGTGCCAGCAGTTTTGCCCAAGGGGGCTACGAGCAGTACTTC

V: TRBV7-6
length: 15
D: -
size: -
J: TRBJ2-7
CDR3: CASSLEVSGAYEQYF
DNA: TGTGCCAGCAGCTTAGAAGTCTCAGGGGCCTACGAGCAGTACTTC

V: TRBV27
length: 12
D: -
size: once
J: TRBJ2-1
CDR3: CASSPPGDEQFF
DNA: TGTGCCAGCAGTCCACCGGGGGATGAGCAGTTCTTC

V: TRBV4-1
length: 13
D: -
size: -
J: TRBJ2-7
CDR3: CASSQGAFYEQYF
DNA: TGCGCCAGCAGCCAAGGAGCATTCTACGAGCAGTACTTC

V: TRBV19
length: 13
D: -
size: -
J: TRBJ2-1
CDR3: CASSDYAYNEQFF
DNA: TGTGCCAGTAGTGACTACGCATACAATGAGCAGTTCTTC

V: TRBV28
length: 13
D: TRBD1
size: -
J: TRBJ1-5
CDR3: CASSARTGVSQHF
DNA: TGTGCCAGCAGTGCCCGGACAGGGGTCTCCCAGCATTTT

V: TRBV7-9
length: 14
D: -
size: -
J: TRBJ2-1
CDR3: CASSPKTGRYEQFF
DNA: TGTGCCAGCAGCCCCAAGACAGGACGGTATGAGCAGTTCTTC

V: TRBV20-1
length: 11
D: -
size: -
J: TRBJ2-5
CDR3: CSASFPETQYF
DNA: TGCAGTGCTAGCTTCCCAGAGACCCAGTACTTC

V: TRBV4-1
length: 13
D: -
size: -
J: TRBJ2-7
CDR3: CASSQGHTLEQYF
DNA: TGCGCCAGCAGCCAAGGTCACACCCTCGAGCAGTACTTC

V: TRBV4-2
length: 13
D: TRBD2
size: -
J: TRBJ2-5
CDR3: CASSPGLAETQYF
DNA: TGTGCCAGCAGCCCGGGACTAGCGGAGACCCAGTACTTC

V: TRBV27
length: 13
D: -
size: -
J: TRBJ2-1
CDR3: CASSFRAPGEQFF
DNA: TGTGCCAGCAGTTTTAGGGCACCGGGAGAACAGTTCTTC